Shown below are 26 T cell receptor beta chains from a single sample sequenced in a study of Tregs in tolerant kidney transplant recipients. The method was immunoSEQ multiplex PCR; TCRdb's version includes in-frame clones alone and lacks a portion of them. Here the sample spans fewer than 20,000 clones, approximately 80% being singletons. Sequenced input: Tregs from blood. These receptors were collected from a human donor in good health.

The chain links TRBV6-6 to TRBJ2-3; D remains ambiguous. CDR1 is MNHNY and CDR2 is SVGAGI in the germline V gene (reference sequence). Between the trimmed V and J ends, which lost 7 bases and 0 bases, there was a span of 17 bases. This CDR3 is built from 16 residues. The CDR3 loop reads CASIGFSGPSTDTQYF. As DNA, the CDR3 is TGTGCCAGCATCGGCTTTAGTGGGCCCAGCACAGATACGCAGTATTTT.

The chain is built from TRBV4-3 and TRBJ1-6, with D tentatively TRBD1 (6 bases). The germline CDR1 and CDR2 sequences are LGHNA and YSLEER. The V and J ends lost 4 bases and 1 base respectively, with 17 bases between them. The CDR3 loop spans 18 amino acids. The CDR3 DNA sequence: TGCGCCAGCAGCCGTCAAACAGCGGGGGCTTCCTATAATTCACCCCTCCACTTT. Translating it yields CASSRQTAGASYNSPLHF.

This clone was seen a single time. This sequence joins TRBV5-1 and TRBJ2-5; the D is unclear. Germline V lookup: CDR1 SGHRS, CDR2 YFSETQ. CDR3 size: 14 residues. V was shortened by 2 bases and J by 5 bases, with 13 bases between the two germline ends. CDR3 sequence (DNA): TGCGCCAGCAGCTTTTCGGGCTACGAGGAGACCCAGTACTTC. Its protein is CASSFSGYEETQYF.

Note on this clone: The junction shows a germline mismatch at one end, possibly a read error. The chain is built from TRBV7-6 and TRBJ2-7, with D uncertain. In germline, CDR1 is SGHVS, CDR2 FNYEAQ. The length of the CDR3 is 9 residues. Here the CDR3 reads CASSLALQF. CDR3 DNA sequence: TGTGCCAGCAGCTTAGCGCTACAGTTC.

V and J are TRBV18 and TRBJ2-7; 10 positions agree with TRBD2. Germline CDR1 and CDR2: KGHSH and LQKENI. Trimming at V came to 0 bases and at J to 6 bases, leaving 8 bases not matched to a gene. The CDR3 extends over 16 amino acids. The CDR3 sequence: CASSPPLLAGSGEQYF. Written as DNA, the CDR3 is TGTGCCAGCTCACCACCTTTACTAGCGGGATCGGGCGAGCAGTACTTC.

The gene calls are TRBV10-3 and TRBJ2-4; a possible D gene is TRBD1 (6 bases). Germline V gene lookup returns CDR1 ENHRY and CDR2 SYGVKD. The CDR3 contains 16 residues. V lost 0 bases and J 7 bases, leaving 16 bases between the germline ends. CDR3 sequence (DNA): TGTGCCATCAGTGAGTCGACGAGGGGGACGGAGAACATTCAGTACTTC. Protein sequence: CAISESTRGTENIQYF.

The chain carries TRBV5-1 and TRBJ2-7; no firm D call. The CDR3 loop spans 14 amino acids. Germline CDR1 SGHRS, CDR2 YFSETQ. With 7 bases removed from V and 0 bases from J, the gap between germline ends came to 14 bases. CDR3 amino acids: CASQTVSSSYEQYF. CDR3 bases: TGCGCCAGCCAAACAGTCTCGAGCTCCTACGAGCAGTACTTC.

CDR3 loop: CASGLVDRSVYNEQFF. The CDR3 DNA sequence: TGTGCTAGTGGTTTGGTAGACAGGTCCGTCTACAATGAGCAGTTCTTC. The rearrangement joins TRBV12-5 to TRBJ2-1; D might be TRBD1 (6 bases). The V gene lost 0 bases and the J gene lost 3 bases, with 12 bases spanning the gap. CDR3 length: 16 residues. Germline CDR1 is LGHNT and CDR2 is FRNRAP.

This clone was counted between two and nine times. The gene calls are TRBV7-2 and TRBJ2-5; 9 bases are shared with TRBD1. The CDR3 runs 15 residues. Germline CDR1 and CDR2: SGHTA and FQGNSA. J gave up 4 bases and V 5 bases, and 8 bases lay outside the gene matches. The CDR3 DNA reads TGTGCCAGCAGCAAAGCACCGGGACAGGGAGAGACCCAGTACTTC. Protein sequence: CASSKAPGQGETQYF. Using reference TRBV7-2 and TRBJ2-5 for the parts outside the CDR3, the full variable domain is GAGVSQSPSNKVTEKGKDVELRCDPISGHTALYWYRQSLGQGLEFLIYFQGNSAPDKSGLPSDRFSAERTGGSVSTLTIQRTQQEDSAVYLCASSKAPGQGETQYFGPGTRLLVL.

This clone came up a few times. This rearrangement joins TRBV5-4 to TRBJ1-2; TRBD1 agrees at 7 bases. The CDR3 totals 13 residues. In germline, CDR1 is SGHNT, CDR2 YYREEE (reference sequence). Germline trimming cut 5 bases from V and 5 bases from J; bases unmatched to any gene: 6. CDR3 sequence (DNA): TGTGCCAGCAGACCCGGGACAGATTATGGCTACACCTTC. Its translation: CASRPGTDYGYTF.

The CDR3 bases are TGTGCCAGCAGCAAAAGGAGACAGGGAGAGTGGAACACCATATATTTT. Its protein product is CASSKRRQGEWNTIYF. The gene calls are TRBV7-9 and TRBJ1-3; 7 bases fit TRBD1. The CDR3 is made up of 16 amino acids. Per the germline V gene, CDR1 is SEHNR and CDR2 is FQNEAQ (reference sequence). V shed 5 bases and J 7 bases; nucleotides not matched to a gene: 14.

This clone was seen a few times. This sequence joins TRBV30 and TRBJ2-5, with D possibly matching TRBD2 (6 bases). V was trimmed by 0 bases and J by 1 base, leaving 9 bases between them. Germline V gene sequence: CDR1 GTSNPN, CDR2 SVGIG (reference sequence). The length of the CDR3 is 14 residues. The CDR3 sequence is CAWSVWRGQETQYF. CDR3 sequence (DNA): TGTGCCTGGAGTGTTTGGAGGGGCCAAGAGACCCAGTACTTC.

V and J are TRBV19 and TRBJ2-2; 9 nucleotides align to TRBD1. Germline values: CDR1 LNHDA, CDR2 SQIVND (reference sequence). The CDR3 contains 17 residues. Trimming removed 3 bases from V and 5 bases from J; junction bases left unmatched: 10. Here the CDR3 reads CASSMEGTGSLTGELFF. CDR3 nucleotides: TGTGCCAGTAGTATGGAAGGGACAGGGAGTCTTACCGGGGAGCTGTTTTTT.

V is TRBV7-2 and J is TRBJ2-7, with 11 bases identical to TRBD2. V shed 2 bases and J 5 bases; nucleotides not matched to a gene: 8. Germline V lookup: CDR1 SGHTA, CDR2 FQGNSA. There are 16 residues in the CDR3. In DNA form, the CDR3 reads TGTGCCAGCAGCTTAACTCTAGCGGGAGGTTTGAACGAGCAGTACTTC. Protein: CASSLTLAGGLNEQYF.

This sequence joins TRBV7-3 and TRBJ1-1, with a possible D match to TRBD1 (5 bases). Germline V gives CDR1 SGHTA, CDR2 FQGTGA. CDR3 length: 14 amino acids. The ends were cut back, 1 base at V and 3 bases at J, with 9 bases in the middle. CDR3 DNA sequence: TGTGCCAGCAGCTTAAGCGGGGCGGACACTGAAGCTTTCTTT. This codes for CASSLSGADTEAFF.

The genes are TRBV7-2 and TRBJ2-1; D gene ambiguous. CDR3 length: 13 residues. Germline V gene data show CDR1 as SGHTA and CDR2 as FQGNSA. V was clipped by 8 bases and J by 6 bases, with 14 bases between them. The CDR3 coding sequence is TGTGCCAGCGGATCAGTCCGCTTCAATGAGCAGTTCTTC. This codes for CASGSVRFNEQFF. The whole variable domain, remainder taken from reference TRBV7-2 and TRBJ2-1, is GAGVSQSPSNKVTEKGKDVELRCDPISGHTALYWYRQSLGQGLEFLIYFQGNSAPDKSGLPSDRFSAERTGGSVSTLTIQRTQQEDSAVYLCASGSVRFNEQFFGPGTRLTVL.

The V call is TRBV19, the J call TRBJ2-1; 9 nucleotides line up with TRBD1. The germline V gene encodes CDR1 LNHDA and CDR2 SQIVND (reference sequence). V lost 8 bases and J lost 6; bases outside the gene matches: 5. The CDR3 has 13 amino acids. The CDR3 loop reads CASRQGGFNEQFF. The CDR3 nucleotides are TGTGCCAGTCGACAGGGGGGGTTCAATGAGCAGTTCTTC.

This clone was found a few times. J is TRBJ1-1 and V is TRBV21-1; TRBD1 is taken as the D call from the table, unchecked against the DNA. TRBV21-1 is flagged as a pseudogene. This CDR3 comprises 13 residues. The CDR3 DNA reads TGTGCCAGCAGCAAAGGGGGGCACACTGAAGCTTTCTTT. Its protein product is CASSKGGHTEAFF.

The J gene is TRBJ2-7, the V gene TRBV6-4; maybe TRBD2 (5 bases). This CDR3 spans 15 amino acids. V was cut by 6 bases and J by 4 bases, with 19 bases left in between. CDR1 and CDR2 from the germline V gene are MRHNA and SNTAGT. CDR3 bases: TGTGCCAGCAGGGACCTACTAGGTTCGCGGTACGAGCAGTACTTC. It translates to CASRDLLGSRYEQYF.

This chain uses TRBV14 with TRBJ1-2; D gene ambiguous. Germline CDR1 is SGHDN and CDR2 is FVKESK. V lost 1 base and J 1 base, leaving 19 bases between the germline ends. This CDR3 is 18 amino acids long. The DNA of the CDR3 is TGTGCCAGCAGCCAAGGTTTTTCGACGGCCACCATTAACTATGGCTACACCTTC. This encodes CASSQGFSTATINYGYTF.

The J gene is TRBJ2-3, the V gene TRBV6-6; D is undetermined. Germline CDR1 is MNHNY and CDR2 is SVGAGI (reference sequence). The CDR3 sequence is 14 residues long. Trimming shortened V by 3 bases and J by 6 bases, and 13 bases separated the two germline ends. CDR3 sequence reads: CASSYPLGADTQYF. The CDR3 DNA sequence: TGTGCCAGCAGTTATCCCCTAGGCGCCGATACGCAGTATTTT.

This clone occurred once. The chain recombines TRBV6-1 with TRBJ1-6, with 9 nucleotides matching TRBD1. V shed 8 bases, J shed 8 bases, and the junction held 4 bases outside the gene matches. Germline assignment: CDR1 MNHNS and CDR2 SASEGT. The CDR3 runs to 13 residues. CDR3 DNA sequence: TGTGCCAGCCAACAGGGGGCCTATTCACCCCTCCACTTT. Protein product: CASQQGAYSPLHF.

The chain links TRBV20-1 to TRBJ2-2; D unresolved. The V gene lost 6 bases and the J gene lost 8 bases, with 10 bases spanning the gap. This CDR3 has 11 amino acids. Germline V gene sequence: CDR1 DFQATT, CDR2 SNEGSKA (reference sequence). This CDR3 is CSAPDRGELFF. The CDR3 DNA follows: TGCAGTGCCCCGGACCGAGGGGAGCTGTTTTTT.

The chain joins TRBV21-1 to TRBJ2-7; the table's D gene call, TRBD1, was not cross checked with the DNA. TRBV21-1 represents a pseudogene. The CDR3 is made up of 15 amino acids. This CDR3 reads CASSIRQGSSYEQYF. CDR3 DNA: TGTGCCAGCAGCATAAGACAGGGTTCGTCCTACGAGCAGTACTTC.

The chain joins TRBV11-2 to TRBJ1-3, with D possibly matching TRBD1 (6 bases). Germline values: CDR1 SGHAT, CDR2 FQNNGV. The V and J ends lost 5 bases and 0 bases respectively, with 11 bases between them. The CDR3 contains 15 residues. The CDR3: CASSLRGLSGNTIYF. The CDR3 nucleotides are TGTGCCAGCAGCCTCAGGGGTCTCTCTGGAAACACCATATATTTT.

The chain joins TRBV14 to TRBJ2-2; no definite D call. The germline V gene encodes CDR1 SGHDN and CDR2 FVKESK. The CDR3 is made up of 13 amino acids. With 0 bases removed from V and 6 bases from J, the gap between germline ends came to 5 bases. The CDR3 reads CASSQEVAGELFF. CDR3 DNA sequence: TGTGCCAGCAGCCAAGAGGTGGCCGGGGAGCTGTTTTTT.